Listed here are 10 T cell receptor beta chains from one sample, sequenced in a study of blood T cells in healthy people across ages. The authors ran a second PCR of about 6 to 11 cycles using a sample-barcoded 5' primer and a J-beta primer mix. TCRdb called the 5' RACE reads again in MiXCR, with one record for every CDR3 protein. The profile shows approximately 880,000 distinct CDR3 sequences, approximately 49% of them singletons. The sequencing input was blood. The receptor source for this set is a man younger than 40 in good health.

V and J are TRBV28 and TRBJ1-1, with D uncertain. The CDR3 extends over 15 amino acids. V was shortened by 5 bases and J by 0 bases, with 13 bases between the two germline ends. CDR1 and CDR2 (germline): MDHEN, SYDVKM. The CDR3 spells CASSTLGGMNTEAFF. CDR3 bases: TGTGCCAGCAGTACCCTCGGAGGTATGAACACTGAAGCTTTCTTT.

This chain uses TRBV28 with TRBJ2-7; a possible D gene is TRBD1 (6 bases). This CDR3 region has 13 residues. Trimming stripped 5 bases from V and 7 bases from J, with 15 bases between. The germline CDR1 and CDR2 sequences are MDHEN and SYDVKM. The CDR3 loop reads CASSGDTLGEQYF. The CDR3 bases are TGTGCCAGCAGTGGGGACACGTTGGGGGAGCAGTACTTC.

This clonotype appeared a few times. V and J are TRBV12-3 or TRBV12-4 and TRBJ2-3, with 10 positions matching TRBD2. This CDR3 has 18 residues. J lost 2 bases, V lost 7 bases, and 15 bases had no gene match. Here the CDR3 DNA reads TGTGCCAGCACTAGCGGGGGAGCGGTATCTCAGACCACAGATACGCAGTATTTT. It specifies CASTSGGAVSQTTDTQYF.

Worth noting for this clonotype: Given a much more abundant clone one base away, this may be a read error. V gene TRBV28 combines with J gene TRBJ1-1, with D unresolved. CDR3 length: 15 amino acids. Germline V gene lookup returns CDR1 MDHEN and CDR2 SYDVKM. The CDR3 DNA reads as TGTGCCGGCAGTTTACTGGGTAGGAGTAACACTGAAGCTTTCTTT. Its translation is CAGSLLGRSNTEAFF.

This clonotype was observed a handful of times. The gene calls are TRBV10-3 and TRBJ2-1; TRBD2 aligns across 10 bases. With 6 bases clipped from V and 7 bases from J, the junction kept 9 bases outside the gene matches. Germline values: CDR1 ENHRY, CDR2 SYGVKD. The CDR3 extends over 15 amino acids. The CDR3 protein is CAIRLQRGGGNEQFF. The CDR3 DNA sequence: TGTGCCATCAGGCTTCAGCGGGGGGGCGGTAATGAGCAGTTCTTC.

This clonotype was detected only a few times. The chain joins TRBV10-3 to TRBJ2-3; 10 bases line up with TRBD1. Germline CDR1 and CDR2: ENHRY and SYGVKD. J lost 0 bases, V lost 7 bases, and 22 bases had no gene match. The CDR3 is made up of 21 amino acids. As DNA, the CDR3 is TGTGCCATCAAGGACAGGGGGAAAGCCTTTGACCCTTTCCTTAGCACAGATACGCAGTATTTT. It yields the protein CAIKDRGKAFDPFLSTDTQYF.

Notes on this clonotype: At one boundary the junction diverges from the germline segment, which might be a read error. This chain links TRBV7-2 with TRBJ2-3; TRBD2 aligns across 11 bases. The CDR3 is 18 residues long. Germline V CDR1 and CDR2: SGHTA, FQGNSA. This CDR3 is CASSLVVRLAGYTDTQYF. CDR3 nucleotide sequence: TGTGCCAGCAGTTTAGTAGTTAGACTAGCGGGGTATACAGATACGCAGTATTTT.

This chain links TRBV24-1 with TRBJ2-1; 9 bases are shared with TRBD2. Unmatched junction bases numbered 12, after V lost 4 bases and J lost 9 bases. This CDR3 is built from 16 residues. Germline CDR1 and CDR2: KGHDR and SFDVKD. The CDR3 protein is CATSDEASGVWSEQFF. CDR3 bases: TGTGCCACCAGTGACGAGGCTAGCGGGGTGTGGAGTGAGCAGTTCTTC.

CDR3 DNA sequence: TGTGCCAGCAGCCCTAGGACAGGAGCATCTTACAATGAGCAGTTCTTC. This encodes CASSPRTGASYNEQFF. This chain links TRBV11-3 with TRBJ2-1, with 7 bases aligning to TRBD1. The V segment lost 5 bases and the J segment 4 bases; nucleotides outside the gene matches: 11. Germline CDR1 is SGHNT and CDR2 is YENEEA. CDR3 size: 16 residues.

The V call is TRBV7-2, the J call TRBJ2-4, with unresolved D. V was cut by 4 bases and J by 9 bases, with 10 bases left in between. The CDR3 covers 12 residues. Germline V gene data show CDR1 as SGHTA and CDR2 as FQGNSA. The CDR3 loop is CASSSTARIQYF. In DNA form, the CDR3 reads TGTGCCAGCAGCTCGACTGCCCGCATTCAGTACTTC.